The T cell receptor (beta chain) under discussion was sequenced for a study of CD8 T cells in ankylosing spondylitis. Study-wide results and caveats: The disease-linked clones had a CD8+ phenotype and low blood frequencies. Ankylosing spondylitis blood appeared to be characterized by a TCR beta motif of 8 or 9 highly homologous variants. Matched synovial fluid from ankylosing spondylitis patients was reported to be enriched for disease-linked clones.

V gave up 6 bases and J gave up 10 bases; unmatched junction bases: 4. The V gene's germline CDR1 is MDHEN and CDR2 SYDVKM. CDR3 length: 11 amino acids. The TCR beta libraries were generated through quantitative 5'-RACE incorporating molecular barcodes. TCRdb passed the 5' RACE reads through MiXCR, listing each CDR3 protein once. In the table there are under 250,000 distinct CDR3 sequences, approximately 7.4% of which are singletons. This clonotype showed up many times. What it recognizes is unknown. The sequence came from a male donor with ankylosing spondylitis. The material sequenced was blood, either unsorted or a sorted T cell fraction (not recorded which). The chain is built from TRBV28 and TRBJ1-1, with 8 nucleotides matching TRBD1. The CDR3 sequence is CASRITGGAFF. The CDR3 DNA reads as TGTGCCAGCAGGATCACAGGGGGAGCTTTCTTT. The full variable domain, completed using reference TRBV28 and TRBJ1-1, is DVKVTQSSRYLVKRTGEKVFLECVQDMDHENMFWYRQDPGLGLRLIYFSYDVKMKEKGDIPEGYSVSREKKERFSLILESASTNQTSMYLCASRITGGAFFGQGTRLTVV.